This TCR beta chain was profiled in a study of T cell responses to AZD1222 COVID-19 vaccine. The J segment lost 5 bases and the V segment lost 3 bases, leaving 6 bases of the junction unmatched. Germline V lookup: CDR1 LGHNA, CDR2 YNFKEQ. The CDR3 consists of 15 residues. General study findings and limits: Epitopes outside B.1.351 and B.1.1.7 mutated regions reportedly drew nearly half of spike TCRs. Baseline testing showed seropositivity in only six or seven AZD1222 recipients. Spike-specific TCRs gained breadth and depth after people received two AZD1222 doses. In a largely white British group with more females than males, clonal diversity was possibly underestimated.

This table comes from immunoSEQ multiplex PCR, and its TCRdb copy is limited to in-frame clones, with some not included. The table has roughly 160,000 clones, approximately 90% seen once. As to this clone: No antigen is known for it.

The material was peripheral blood, obtained 28 days after the second AZD1222 dose. The chain couples TRBV4-2 to TRBJ2-5; TRBD2 agrees at 10 bases. This receptor was taken from an adult who received the AZD1222 COVID-19 vaccine. The CDR3 DNA reads as TGTGCCAGCAGCCAGGAGCGGGGGGGGCTTGAGACCCAGTACTTC. As protein: CASSQERGGLETQYF.